A single sample gave rise to the 26 T cell receptor beta chains below, sequenced in a study of T cell responses to AZD1222 COVID-19 vaccine. Data came from immunoSEQ multiplex PCR; TCRdb stores just in-frame clones and leaves some out. The sample yields 150,000 to 200,000 clones, about 90% seen once. Sequencing used peripheral blood, obtained 28 days after the second AZD1222 dose. The receptors come from an adult who received the AZD1222 COVID-19 vaccine.

The genes are TRBV19 and TRBJ1-2; TRBD1 is a possible D gene (6 bases). Trimming removed 4 bases from V and 0 bases from J, with 15 bases in between. The CDR3 runs to 16 residues. Germline V lookup: CDR1 LNHDA, CDR2 SQIVND (reference sequence). The CDR3 DNA reads TGTGCCAGTAGTAACACCTACAGGGATACTAACTATGGCTACACCTTC. This sequence encodes CASSNTYRDTNYGYTF. The whole variable domain, filled in from reference TRBV19 and TRBJ1-2, reads DGGITQSPKYLFRKEGQNVTLSCEQNLNHDAMYWYRQDPGQGLRLIYYSQIVNDFQKGDIAEGYSVSREKKESFPLTVTSAQKNPTAFYLCASSNTYRDTNYGYTFGSGTRLTVV.

The V and J genes are TRBV7-9 and TRBJ1-2; 10 bases are shared with TRBD1. J was trimmed by 8 bases and V by 0 bases; bases with no gene match: 9. Germline CDR1 and CDR2: SEHNR and FQNEAQ (reference sequence). The CDR3 length is 16 residues. CDR3 region: CASSLADRQGATGYTF. The DNA of the CDR3 is TGTGCCAGCAGCTTAGCCGACAGACAGGGGGCGACCGGCTACACCTTC.

This chain joins TRBV28 and TRBJ1-5, with unresolved D. This CDR3 is 13 amino acids long. CDR1 and CDR2 from the germline V gene are MDHEN and SYDVKM. Trimming removed 11 bases at V and 5 bases at J, with 16 bases between. The CDR3 DNA reads TGTGCCGTACCAGGTGAGCCCGATCAGCCCCAGCATTTT. It yields the protein CAVPGEPDQPQHF.

The genes are TRBV5-8 and TRBJ2-1, with D possibly being TRBD1 or TRBD2 (5 bases each). The V and J ends lost 7 bases and 2 bases respectively, with 13 bases between them. In germline, CDR1 is SGHTS, CDR2 YDEGEE. The CDR3 has 14 amino acids. In DNA form, the CDR3 reads TGTGCCAGCCCTCGTGAGGGGACCTACAATGAGCAGTTCTTC. This codes for CASPREGTYNEQFF.

The chain uses TRBV11-2 and TRBJ2-1; D may correspond to TRBD1 or TRBD2 (7 bases each). V was pared by 1 base and J by 6 bases, with 13 bases between. Germline loops: CDR1 SGHAT, CDR2 FQNNGV. The CDR3 spans 15 residues. CDR3 in DNA: TGTGCCAGCAGCTTAGGGGAGGGGGCAGGCAATGAGCAGTTCTTC. Translating it yields CASSLGEGAGNEQFF.

The chain couples TRBV5-8 to TRBJ2-7; TRBD1 or TRBD2 may be the D gene (6 bases each). From germline, CDR1 is SGHTS and CDR2 YDEGEE. V was pared by 2 bases and J by 4 bases, with 10 bases between. The CDR3 extends over 13 amino acids. The CDR3 protein is CASSFQGGYEQYF. CDR3 sequence (DNA): TGTGCCAGCAGCTTCCAAGGGGGGTACGAGCAGTACTTC.

This clone was found a few times. The V gene is TRBV3-1 (or the pseudogene TRBV3-2), the J gene TRBJ1-2; D not resolved. V dropped 1 base and J dropped 8 bases, with 11 bases sitting between them. CDR3 size: 13 residues. Germline assignment: CDR1 LGHDT and CDR2 YNNKEL (reference sequence). In DNA form, the CDR3 reads TGTGCCAGCAGCCAAGGCGAGCCTAGGGGCTACACCTTC. Its translation: CASSQGEPRGYTF.

The chain combines TRBV7-2 with TRBJ2-7; TRBD2 might be the D (5 bases). The CDR3 length is 14 residues. CDR1 is SGHTA, CDR2 FQGNSA, per germline. Trimming stripped 6 bases from V and 4 bases from J, with 16 bases between. DNA of the CDR3: TGTGCCAGCAGGTACGCCGAGGGCTCATACGAGCAGTACTTC. Translation gives CASRYAEGSYEQYF. The full variable domain, rest sourced from reference TRBV7-2 and TRBJ2-7, is GAGVSQSPSNKVTEKGKDVELRCDPISGHTALYWYRQSLGQGLEFLIYFQGNSAPDKSGLPSDRFSAERTGGSVSTLTIQRTQQEDSAVYLCASRYAEGSYEQYFGPGTRLTVT.

The chain links TRBV19 to TRBJ1-5; D gene uncertain. Germline V lookup: CDR1 LNHDA, CDR2 SQIVND (reference sequence). The CDR3 runs 15 residues. V dropped 5 bases and J dropped 0 bases, with 11 bases sitting between them. CDR3 nucleotides: TGTGCCAGTAGTGTCGGTACACATAGCAATCAGCCCCAGCATTTT. It is translated as CASSVGTHSNQPQHF.

V and J are TRBV7-9 and TRBJ2-7; D gene uncertain. The CDR3 loop spans 13 amino acids. The V gene lost 6 bases and the J gene lost 4 bases, with 13 bases spanning the gap. Looked up from germline, CDR1 is SEHNR and CDR2 is FQNEAQ (reference sequence). CDR3 region: CASRGPVIYEQYF. The DNA of the CDR3 is TGTGCCAGCAGGGGCCCGGTGATATACGAGCAGTACTTC. Complete variable domain (other parts from reference TRBV7-9 and TRBJ2-7): DTGVSQNPRHKITKRGQNVTFRCDPISEHNRLYWYRQTLGQGPEFLTYFQNEAQLEKSRLLSDRFSAERPKGSFSTLEIQRTEQGDSAMYLCASRGPVIYEQYFGPGTRLTVT.

This clone appeared a single time. V gene TRBV5-6 combines with J gene TRBJ1-1, with a possible D match to TRBD1 (6 bases). The CDR3 covers 12 residues. Germline V CDR1 and CDR2: SGHDT, YYEEEE. The V gene lost 4 bases and the J gene lost 8 bases, with 12 bases spanning the gap. The CDR3 bases are TGTGCCAGCAGCCCCGGTGGACAGGAAGCTTTCTTT. It yields the protein CASSPGGQEAFF.

This chain joins TRBV2 and TRBJ1-2; D is undetermined. This CDR3 is 11 amino acids long. The germline V gene has CDR1 SNHLY and CDR2 FYNNEI. V gave up 5 bases and J gave up 4 bases, with 5 bases separating them. Written as DNA, the CDR3 is TGTGCCAGCAGTCGAACCTATGGCTACACCTTC. Protein product: CASSRTYGYTF.

V and J are TRBV5-1 and TRBJ1-1; D is possibly TRBD1 (5 bases). The V end was cut by 4 bases, the J end by 0 bases, with 22 bases between. This CDR3 has 18 residues. The V gene's germline CDR1 is SGHRS and CDR2 YFSETQ. This CDR3 is CASSPTQGTGGLNTEAFF. CDR3 DNA sequence: TGCGCCAGCAGCCCGACCCAGGGAACAGGAGGGTTGAACACTGAAGCTTTCTTT.

The rearrangement uses TRBV18 and TRBJ1-1, with D hard to call. V was pared by 0 bases and J by 6 bases, with 14 bases between. The CDR3 consists of 15 residues. Germline V gives CDR1 KGHSH, CDR2 LQKENI. The CDR3 DNA follows: TGTGCCAGCTCACCACCCGGTGTCGCAAACGCTGAAGCTTTCTTT. This codes for CASSPPGVANAEAFF. Variable domain in full (rest from reference TRBV18 and TRBJ1-1): NAGVMQNPRHLVRRRGQEARLRCSPMKGHSHVYWYRQLPEEGLKFMVYLQKENIIDESGMPKERFSAEFPKEGPSILRIQQVVRGDSAAYFCASSPPGVANAEAFFGQGTRLTVV.

This sequence joins TRBV11-1 and TRBJ1-1; TRBD1 might be the D (5 bases). This CDR3 is 14 amino acids long. Germline V gives CDR1 SGHAT, CDR2 FQDESV (reference sequence). V lost 7 bases, J lost 2 bases, and 14 bases lay in between. The CDR3 bases are TGTGCCAGCACCCTGGGAGGGGCAAACACTGAAGCTTTCTTT. Protein product: CASTLGGANTEAFF.

The rearrangement links TRBV16 to TRBJ2-7; no reliable D call. The CDR3 runs to 16 residues. Germline V gene sequence: CDR1 KGHSY, CDR2 FQNENV. V shed 0 bases and J shed 4 bases, with 16 bases lying between them. This chain's CDR3 is CASSQSMGGLRYEQYF. Here the CDR3 DNA reads TGTGCCAGCAGCCAATCGATGGGCGGCCTTAGGTACGAGCAGTACTTC.

Of note for this clone: The junction shows a germline mismatch at one end, possibly a read error. The chain links TRBV4-3 to TRBJ2-7, with TRBD2 identical over 10 bases. Germline V gene sequence: CDR1 LGHNA, CDR2 YSLEER. This CDR3 comprises 14 residues. In DNA form, the CDR3 reads TGCGCCAGCAGCCAAGATCGGATAGCGGGAGGCCTAAGCTTC. It is translated as CASSQDRIAGGLSF.

This clone came up a few times. The gene calls are TRBV19 and TRBJ2-7, with D uncertain. Trimming left V 5 bases short and J 2 bases short, with 16 bases between. This CDR3 spans 15 amino acids. Germline CDR1 reads LNHDA; CDR2 reads SQIVND (reference sequence). CDR3 DNA sequence: TGTGCCAGTAGTCAGAACGTTCTTTCCGCCTACGAGCAGTACTTC. The encoded protein is CASSQNVLSAYEQYF.

The J gene is TRBJ1-2, the V gene TRBV28; D unresolved. Germline CDR1 is MDHEN and CDR2 is SYDVKM. Trimming cost V 2 bases and J 4 bases, with 11 bases left between them. CDR3 length: 14 residues. The CDR3 DNA sequence: TGTGCCAGCAGTTTAGTCCACGGGAGCTATGGCTACACCTTC. Its translation: CASSLVHGSYGYTF.

The gene calls are TRBV21-1 and TRBJ2-4. TRBV21-1 is a recognized pseudogene. This CDR3 contains 15 residues. The CDR3 DNA is TGTGCCAGCAGCTCTCTCCGGGGCCCCAAAAACATTCAGTACTTC. Translation gives CASSSLRGPKNIQYF.

The chain combines TRBV10-3 with TRBJ2-2, with 7 bases lining up with TRBD2. V was clipped by 2 bases and J by 0 bases; unmatched bases: 3. The germline gives CDR1 ENHRY, CDR2 SYGVKD. The CDR3 sequence is 16 residues long. This CDR3 reads CAISEPGTTNTGELFF. CDR3 DNA sequence: TGTGCCATCAGTGAGCCGGGGACTACGAACACCGGGGAGCTGTTTTTT.

This chain links TRBV5-5 with TRBJ2-7, with 7 bases matching TRBD2. CDR1 is SGHKS and CDR2 is YYEKEE in the germline V gene (reference sequence). This CDR3 is 13 amino acids long. V lost 2 bases, J lost 7 bases, and 6 bases stayed unmatched. The CDR3 region is CASSFGGSREQYF. CDR3 coding DNA: TGTGCCAGCAGCTTCGGCGGGAGTAGGGAGCAGTACTTC.

V is TRBV11-3 and J is TRBJ2-7; 9 bases map to TRBD1. Germline CDR1 SGHNT, CDR2 YENEEA. The length of the CDR3 is 17 residues. V trimming: 6 bases; J trimming: 0 bases; junction bases outside the gene matches: 12. The CDR3 nucleotides read TGTGCCAGCAGTTCACTACCGTGGACAGGGGTCTCCTACGAGCAGTACTTC. Amino acid sequence: CASSSLPWTGVSYEQYF. The full variable domain, in which reference TRBV11-3 and TRBJ2-7 provide the parts outside the CDR3, is EAGVVQSPRYKIIEKKQPVAFWCNPISGHNTLYWYLQNLGQGPELLIRYENEEAVDDSQLPKDRFSAERLKGVDSTLKIQPAELGDSAVYLCASSSLPWTGVSYEQYFGPGTRLTVT.

The chain is built from TRBV15 and TRBJ1-2; 7 nucleotides align to TRBD1. Germline-derived CDR1 and CDR2 are LNHNV and YYDKDF (reference sequence). Germline trimming cut 0 bases from V and 6 bases from J; bases unmatched to any gene: 4. CDR3 length: 14 amino acids. CDR3 in DNA: TGTGCCACCAGCAGAGATGGGGACAGCGATGGCTACACCTTC. Its protein is CATSRDGDSDGYTF.

The chain couples TRBV20-1 to TRBJ1-2; 12 bases match TRBD1. Germline loops: CDR1 DFQATT, CDR2 SNEGSKA (reference sequence). The CDR3 has 16 residues. V was pared by 3 bases and J by 2 bases, with 7 bases of the junction left unmatched. The CDR3 DNA reads as TGCAGTGCTAGTCGGGGGACAGGGGGCAAAAACTATGGCTACACCTTC. It specifies CSASRGTGGKNYGYTF.

The chain links TRBV5-1 to TRBJ1-2; D is uncertain. V gave up 1 base and J gave up 0 bases, with 7 bases separating them. CDR3 length: 14 amino acids. The V gene's germline CDR1 is SGHRS and CDR2 YFSETQ. CDR3 DNA sequence: TGCGCCAGCAGCTTGACAGCGGCTAACTATGGCTACACCTTC. Translation gives CASSLTAANYGYTF.